This is a list of T cell receptor beta chains from one sample in a study of T cell responses to AZD1222 COVID-19 vaccine. Clones were read by immunoSEQ multiplex PCR, and TCRdb kept only the in-frame ones, dropping some. The sample has roughly 150,000 clones, roughly nine tenths seen once; the top ten hold less than 2.5%. Specimen: peripheral blood, collected on day 0 of AZD1222 vaccination. Receptors originate from an adult in good health. CDR3s include the opening cysteine and the closing phenylalanine or tryptophan. The D gene is left open where the match is weak. Part of the rows lack a size; the others show once, few, many or a class for expanded clones.

d_gene: -; abundance: -; j_gene: TRBJ2-7; v_gene: TRBV19; CDR3aa: CATSARGLSSYEQYF; CDR3nt: TGTGCCACCAGTGCCAGGGGCCTTAGCTCCTACGAGCAGTACTTC
d_gene: -; abundance: -; j_gene: TRBJ1-1; v_gene: TRBV28; CDR3aa: CASSFSISGARGINTEAFF; CDR3nt: TGTGCCAGCAGTTTCTCTATATCCGGGGCGAGGGGTATAAACACTGAAGCTTTCTTT
d_gene: -; abundance: -; j_gene: TRBJ1-3; v_gene: TRBV13; CDR3aa: CASRTSYVGGNTIYF; CDR3nt: TGTGCCAGCAGAACTTCCTACGTAGGTGGAAACACCATATATTTT
d_gene: -; abundance: -; j_gene: TRBJ2-2; v_gene: TRBV27; CDR3aa: CASSLSPGAETGELFF; CDR3nt: TGTGCCAGCAGTTTGTCTCCGGGGGCAGAGACCGGGGAGCTGTTTTTT
d_gene: -; abundance: -; j_gene: TRBJ2-7; v_gene: TRBV7-2; CDR3aa: CASKSAYEQYF; CDR3nt: TGTGCCAGCAAGTCTGCCTACGAGCAGTACTTC
d_gene: -; abundance: -; j_gene: TRBJ1-5; v_gene: TRBV28; CDR3aa: CASSVLGAGGNQPQHF; CDR3nt: TGTGCCAGCAGCGTTTTGGGGGCAGGCGGCAATCAGCCCCAGCATTTT
d_gene: TRBD1; abundance: -; j_gene: TRBJ1-4; v_gene: TRBV5-5; CDR3aa: CASSFPPTGGNEKLFF; CDR3nt: TGTGCCAGCAGTTTCCCCCCGACAGGGGGTAATGAAAAACTGTTTTTT
d_gene: TRBD1; abundance: -; j_gene: TRBJ1-2; v_gene: TRBV7-2; CDR3aa: CASSLGGRGKANYGYTF; CDR3nt: TGTGCCAGCAGCTTAGGGGGCAGGGGGAAAGCTAACTATGGCTACACCTTC
d_gene: TRBD1; abundance: -; j_gene: TRBJ1-5; v_gene: TRBV12-3/TRBV12-4; CDR3aa: CASRTGAYQPQHF; CDR3nt: TGTGCCAGCAGGACAGGGGCGTACCAGCCCCAGCATTTT
d_gene: TRBD2; abundance: -; j_gene: TRBJ2-1; v_gene: TRBV19; CDR3aa: CASNIAGSSYNEQFF; CDR3nt: TGTGCCAGTAATATAGCGGGGAGCTCCTACAATGAGCAGTTCTTC
d_gene: TRBD2; abundance: -; j_gene: TRBJ2-7; v_gene: TRBV4-3; CDR3aa: CASSQSGGAYEQYF; CDR3nt: TGCGCCAGCAGCCAATCCGGGGGGGCCTACGAGCAGTACTTC
d_gene: -; abundance: -; j_gene: TRBJ2-7; v_gene: TRBV29-1; CDR3aa: CSVVTSYEQYF; CDR3nt: TGCAGCGTTGTAACCTCCTACGAGCAGTACTTC
d_gene: -; abundance: -; j_gene: TRBJ1-1; v_gene: TRBV6-5; CDR3aa: CASSYPRPDGNTEAFF; CDR3nt: TGTGCCAGCAGTTACCCGAGGCCGGACGGGAACACTGAAGCTTTCTTT
d_gene: -; abundance: -; j_gene: TRBJ2-1; v_gene: TRBV6-5; CDR3aa: CASSSTLAEQFF; CDR3nt: TGTGCCAGCAGCTCGACCCTCGCTGAGCAGTTCTTC
d_gene: -; abundance: -; j_gene: TRBJ1-4; v_gene: TRBV13; CDR3aa: CASRKTGTPNEKLFF; CDR3nt: TGTGCCAGCAGAAAAACCGGGACCCCAAATGAAAAACTGTTTTTT
d_gene: -; abundance: -; j_gene: TRBJ1-1; v_gene: TRBV10-2; CDR3aa: CASSEEWGSTEAFF; CDR3nt: TGCGCCAGCAGTGAAGAGTGGGGAAGCACTGAAGCTTTCTTT
d_gene: -; abundance: -; j_gene: TRBJ1-5; v_gene: TRBV18; CDR3aa: CASSPRQGDQPQHF; CDR3nt: TGTGCCAGCTCACCAAGGCAGGGAGATCAGCCCCAGCATTTT
d_gene: -; abundance: -; j_gene: TRBJ2-7; v_gene: TRBV28; CDR3aa: CASSWPKTDHHLYEQYF; CDR3nt: TGTGCCAGCAGTTGGCCAAAAACAGATCACCACTTATACGAGCAGTACTTC
d_gene: TRBD2; abundance: -; j_gene: TRBJ2-5; v_gene: TRBV28; CDR3aa: CASSLLLESSGETQETQYF; CDR3nt: TGTGCCAGCAGTTTATTGCTGGAGTCTAGCGGGGAAACTCAAGAGACCCAGTACTTC
d_gene: TRBD1; abundance: -; j_gene: TRBJ2-5; v_gene: TRBV9; CDR3aa: CASSAFGTGGTETQYF; CDR3nt: TGTGCCAGCAGCGCATTCGGGACAGGGGGCACAGAGACCCAGTACTTC
d_gene: -; abundance: -; j_gene: TRBJ1-2; v_gene: TRBV28; CDR3aa: CASSRRTTEHYGYTF; CDR3nt: TGTGCCAGCAGTCGTCGGACTACCGAGCACTATGGCTACACCTTC
d_gene: -; abundance: -; j_gene: TRBJ1-3; v_gene: TRBV19; CDR3aa: CASTFSLSGNTIYF; CDR3nt: TGTGCCAGTACTTTCAGCCTCTCTGGAAACACCATATATTTT
d_gene: -; abundance: -; j_gene: TRBJ1-6; v_gene: TRBV5-6; CDR3aa: CASSLRNLPRDSPLHF; CDR3nt: TGTGCCAGCAGCTTGCGCAATTTACCCCGGGATTCACCCCTCCACTTT
d_gene: -; abundance: -; j_gene: TRBJ2-7; v_gene: TRBV6-5; CDR3aa: CASSFRTEWREQYF; CDR3nt: TGTGCCAGCAGTTTCCGGACTGAGTGGAGAGAGCAGTACTTC
d_gene: -; abundance: -; j_gene: TRBJ1-2; v_gene: TRBV3-1/TRBV3-2; CDR3aa: CASSQLGYGYTF; CDR3nt: TGTGCCAGCAGCCAACTAGGATATGGCTACACCTTC
d_gene: -; abundance: -; j_gene: TRBJ1-2; v_gene: TRBV19; CDR3aa: CASSIGTDYGYTF; CDR3nt: TGTGCCAGTAGTATCGGAACCGATTATGGCTACACCTTC
d_gene: -; abundance: -; j_gene: TRBJ1-1; v_gene: TRBV7-2; CDR3aa: CASSLDSSVGQIEAFF; CDR3nt: TGTGCCAGCAGCTTAGATTCATCGGTTGGGCAGATAGAAGCTTTCTTT
d_gene: TRBD2; abundance: -; j_gene: TRBJ2-5; v_gene: TRBV9; CDR3aa: CASSASGGARETQYF; CDR3nt: TGTGCCAGCAGCGCTAGCGGGGGGGCTCGAGAGACCCAGTACTTC
d_gene: -; abundance: -; j_gene: TRBJ1-3; v_gene: TRBV9; CDR3aa: CASSSGLGVPLGNTIYF; CDR3nt: TGTGCCAGCAGCTCCGGTCTAGGGGTTCCTTTAGGAAACACCATATATTTT
d_gene: -; abundance: -; j_gene: TRBJ1-2; v_gene: TRBV28; CDR3aa: CASSLLAGYGYTF; CDR3nt: TGTGCCAGCAGTTTACTTGCAGGGTATGGCTACACCTTC
d_gene: -; abundance: -; j_gene: TRBJ1-1; v_gene: TRBV28; CDR3aa: CASSDEWGADTEAFF; CDR3nt: TGTGCCAGCAGTGATGAATGGGGGGCGGACACTGAAGCTTTCTTT
d_gene: -; abundance: -; j_gene: TRBJ2-3; v_gene: TRBV7-8; CDR3aa: CASSLIDQSTDMQYF; CDR3nt: TGTGCCAGCAGCTTAATTGACCAGTCCACAGATATGCAGTATTTT
d_gene: TRBD2; abundance: -; j_gene: TRBJ2-1; v_gene: TRBV19; CDR3aa: CASSTWTSVPGAYNEQFF; CDR3nt: TGTGCCAGTAGTACGTGGACTAGCGTTCCGGGAGCCTACAATGAGCAGTTCTTC
d_gene: TRBD1; abundance: -; j_gene: TRBJ1-2; v_gene: TRBV3-1/TRBV3-2; CDR3aa: CASSQGRGNYGYTF; CDR3nt: TGTGCCAGCAGCCAAGGCAGGGGGAACTATGGCTACACCTTC
d_gene: -; abundance: once; j_gene: TRBJ2-4; v_gene: TRBV30; CDR3aa: CAWSVQGSKNIQYF; CDR3nt: TGTGCCTGGAGTGTGCAGGGGAGCAAAAACATTCAGTACTTC
d_gene: -; abundance: once; j_gene: TRBJ1-3; v_gene: TRBV5-1; CDR3aa: CASSLEQGNTGNTIYF; CDR3nt: TGCGCCAGCAGCTTGGAGCAGGGGAATACAGGAAACACCATATATTTT
d_gene: -; abundance: -; j_gene: TRBJ2-3; v_gene: TRBV9; CDR3aa: CASSGDDGTDTQYF; CDR3nt: TGTGCCAGCAGCGGAGACGACGGTACAGATACGCAGTATTTT